These T cell receptor beta chains were read from a single sample in a study of blood T cell repertoires in COVID-19. The assay was immunoSEQ multiplex PCR, and TCRdb's table has in-frame clones only and misses some. The sample consists of fewer than 200,000 clones, 65% to 90% of them appearing once. The sequencing input was peripheral blood. The receptors originated from a man in his fifties with active or convalescent COVID-19. Both conserved end residues are part of each CDR3. A D gene is named only where the DNA matches it firmly. The size entry is marked missing in some rows and otherwise reads once, few, many or a size class.

cdr3_aa,cdr3_nt,j_call,clone_size,v_call,d_call
CASSLSVAQPQHF,TGTGCCAGCAGCTTAAGTGTGGCTCAGCCCCAGCATTTT,TRBJ1-5,-,TRBV7-3,-
CASSLLAGGLETQYF,TGTGCCAGCAGCTTACTAGCGGGGGGGCTGGAGACCCAGTACTTC,TRBJ2-5,-,TRBV7-9,TRBD2
CASSEWETEAFF,TGTGCCAGCAGTGAATGGGAGACTGAAGCTTTCTTT,TRBJ1-1,once,TRBV2,-
CASSYADRADSPLHF,TGTGCCAGCAGTTACGCGGACAGGGCTGATTCACCCCTCCACTTT,TRBJ1-6,-,TRBV6-5,TRBD1
CASSRSAYEQYF,TGTGCCAGCAGTCGGTCGGCCTACGAGCAGTACTTC,TRBJ2-7,-,TRBV27,-
CASSRYNEQFF,TGTGCCAGCAGTCGTTACAATGAGCAGTTCTTC,TRBJ2-1,few,TRBV14,-
CASSLVGGVDTQYF,TGTGCCAGCAGCTTAGTAGGGGGGGTTGATACGCAGTATTTT,TRBJ2-3,-,TRBV7-2,-
CASSAGGSNQPQHF,TGTGCCAGCAGCGCTGGAGGTAGCAATCAGCCCCAGCATTTT,TRBJ1-5,-,TRBV6-5,-
CATGEEAYGYTF,TGTGCCACCGGAGAGGAAGCCTATGGCTACACCTTC,TRBJ1-2,-,TRBV2,-
CASSIMYSTNYGYTF,TGTGCCAGTAGTATTATGTACAGTACTAACTATGGCTACACCTTC,TRBJ1-2,few,TRBV19,-
CASSQSWLQEVANTIYF,TGCGCCAGCAGCCAATCCTGGCTACAGGAAGTAGCAAACACCATATATTTT,TRBJ1-3,few,TRBV4-3,-
CASSLGYQGMGEQYF,TGTGCCAGCAGCTTAGGTTACCAGGGAATGGGCGAGCAGTACTTC,TRBJ2-7,-,TRBV7-2,-
CSVESVVWASGGTDTQYF,TGCAGCGTTGAAAGCGTGGTCTGGGCTAGCGGTGGGACAGATACGCAGTATTTT,TRBJ2-3,-,TRBV29-1,TRBD2
CASSEKGGRTEAFF,TGTGCCAGCAGTGAAAAGGGGGGGCGGACTGAAGCTTTCTTT,TRBJ1-1,-,TRBV6-1,-
CASRGLNTEAFF,TGTGCCAGCAGGGGGCTGAACACTGAAGCTTTCTTT,TRBJ1-1,-,TRBV6-6,-
CASSNNRGRPPYEQYF,TGTGCCAGCAGCAATAACAGGGGGCGTCCCCCCTACGAGCAGTACTTC,TRBJ2-7,-,TRBV21-1,-
CASSLLGQGSRTQYF,TGTGCCAGCAGCTTACTGGGACAGGGGTCCCGTACGCAGTATTTT,TRBJ2-3,-,TRBV7-3,TRBD1
CASSALDRGKNIQYF,TGTGCCAGCAGCGCCCTCGACAGGGGCAAAAACATTCAGTACTTC,TRBJ2-4,-,TRBV9,TRBD1
CASSYSWQGDEQYF,TGTGCCAGCAGTTACTCTTGGCAGGGGGACGAGCAGTACTTC,TRBJ2-7,-,TRBV6-5,TRBD1
CASSLVTKSMGYTF,TGTGCCAGCAGCTTAGTCACGAAATCTATGGGCTACACCTTC,TRBJ1-2,-,TRBV7-2,-
CASSQDAGGAASTGELFF,TGCGCCAGCAGCCAAGATGCGGGCGGGGCCGCATCCACCGGGGAGCTGTTTTTT,TRBJ2-2,-,TRBV4-3,-
CASSLDVPGQGVYEQYF,TGTGCCAGCAGTTTAGACGTCCCGGGACAGGGGGTCTACGAGCAGTACTTC,TRBJ2-7,once,TRBV27,TRBD1
CASGGLGSTDTQYF,TGTGCCAGCGGCGGACTAGGTAGCACAGATACGCAGTATTTT,TRBJ2-3,-,TRBV28,TRBD2
CASSQDGATWAKNIQYF,TGTGCCAGCAGCCAAGATGGGGCGACCTGGGCCAAAAACATTCAGTACTTC,TRBJ2-4,-,TRBV3-1/TRBV3-2,-
CASSLEGRDTQYF,TGTGCCAGCAGCTTAGAAGGGAGGGATACGCAGTATTTT,TRBJ2-3,-,TRBV11-3,-
CASSFGTGPNTEAFF,TGTGCCAGCAGCTTCGGGACAGGCCCGAACACTGAAGCTTTCTTT,TRBJ1-1,-,TRBV7-3,TRBD1
CASRGGGPGDNQPQHF,TGTGCCAGCAGGGGAGGGGGGCCAGGGGACAATCAGCCCCAGCATTTT,TRBJ1-5,-,TRBV5-4,-
CASSQARPATNEKLFF,TGTGCCAGCAGCCAAGCCAGGCCTGCAACTAATGAAAAACTGTTTTTT,TRBJ1-4,-,TRBV3-1/TRBV3-2,-
CASSRQAVDYEQYF,TGTGCCAGCAGCCGGCAGGCTGTTGACTACGAGCAGTACTTC,TRBJ2-7,-,TRBV11-2,-
CASSQRTNEQYF,TGTGCCAGCAGTCAGCGGACGAACGAGCAGTACTTC,TRBJ2-7,-,TRBV6-6,-
CAISLSGTGGAGANVLTF,TGTGCCATCAGCTTAAGCGGGACAGGGGGCGCTGGGGCCAACGTCCTGACTTTC,TRBJ2-6,-,TRBV10-3,TRBD1
CSVERVGSAGEETQYF,TGCAGCGTTGAGCGTGTCGGTTCGGCAGGGGAAGAGACCCAGTACTTC,TRBJ2-5,-,TRBV29-1,-
CATSGQGLTNYGYTF,TGTGCCACCAGCGGACAGGGTCTGACTAACTATGGCTACACCTTC,TRBJ1-2,many,TRBV15,TRBD1